These 15 T cell receptor beta chains came from one sample sequenced in a study of CD8+ T cells in alopecia areata. cDNA prepared by RNA extraction and subsequent reverse transcription served as the template for sequencing. Clones were sequenced by immunoSEQ multiplex PCR, and TCRdb holds only the in-frame ones, with some missing. This table holds 120,000 to 150,000 clones, less than 75% found once. The sequencing sample was made of CD8+ T cells sorted from blood. Every receptor here comes from a human donor in good health.

The rearrangement links TRBV7-9 to TRBJ2-5; a possible D gene is TRBD1 (5 bases). Between the trimmed V and J ends, which lost 6 bases and 1 base, there was a span of 12 bases. Germline V gene sequence: CDR1 SEHNR, CDR2 FQNEAQ (reference sequence). The CDR3 is 14 amino acids. The CDR3 is CASSEDSTQETQYF. The DNA of the CDR3 is TGTGCCAGCAGTGAAGACAGCACCCAAGAGACCCAGTACTTC. Variable domain in full (rest from reference TRBV7-9 and TRBJ2-5): DTGVSQNPRHKITKRGQNVTFRCDPISEHNRLYWYRQTLGQGPEFLTYFQNEAQLEKSRLLSDRFSAERPKGSFSTLEIQRTEQGDSAMYLCASSEDSTQETQYFGPGTRLLVL.

This chain links TRBV4-1 with TRBJ2-5; 7 bases are a match to TRBD2. Trimming cost V 3 bases and J 4 bases; bases outside gene matches: 8. This CDR3 is 15 amino acids long. The germline gives CDR1 MGHRA, CDR2 YSYEKL. CDR3 amino acids: CASSQVREEGETQYF. The CDR3 DNA is TGCGCCAGCAGCCAGGTTCGGGAGGAGGGAGAGACCCAGTACTTC.

Remarks on this clone: An end of the junction differs from the germline gene, which may be a read error. The chain employs TRBV5-1 and TRBJ2-3; D is unresolved. CDR1 and CDR2 (germline): SGHRS, YFSETQ. CDR3 length: 12 residues. CDR3 sequence reads: CASSLPPGSQYF. In nucleotides, the CDR3 is TGTGCCAGCAGCTTACCCCCCGGGTCGCAGTATTTT.

This chain connects TRBV14 to TRBJ2-2; D is uncertain. The CDR3 is 17 amino acids. CDR1 is SGHDN, CDR2 FVKESK, per germline. V was trimmed by 4 bases and J by 4 bases, leaving 19 bases between them. The CDR3 bases are TGTGCCAGCAGCCTCAGAGGTCCCTATCAAGGCACCGGGGAGCTGTTTTTT. Translated, it gives CASSLRGPYQGTGELFF.

In this sample, this clone turned up a few times. This chain connects TRBV27 to TRBJ2-2; 8 bases line up with TRBD2. CDR3 size: 17 residues. CDR1 and CDR2 from the germline V gene are MNHEY and SMNVEV (reference sequence). The ends lost 8 bases at V and 0 bases at J; junction bases unmatched: 11. CDR3 in amino acids: CASAKPIAGPNTGELFF. For the CDR3, the DNA is TGTGCCAGCGCCAAACCCATAGCGGGACCGAACACCGGGGAGCTGTTTTTT.

In its sample, this clone was seen a few times. This rearrangement joins TRBV27 to TRBJ2-7, with 9 bases fitting TRBD2. The J segment lost 6 bases and the V segment lost 5 bases, leaving 8 bases of the junction unmatched. There are 14 residues in the CDR3. Germline CDR1 is MNHEY and CDR2 is SMNVEV (reference sequence). This CDR3 reads CASSPLAGTGEQYF. The CDR3 nucleotides read TGTGCCAGCAGTCCCCTAGCGGGGACCGGCGAGCAGTACTTC.

The chain couples TRBV2 to TRBJ2-3; the match to TRBD2 covers 9 bases. The CDR3 runs 15 residues. With V trimmed by 6 bases and J by 4 bases, 8 bases remained unmatched. The germline CDR1 and CDR2 sequences are SNHLY and FYNNEI. This chain's CDR3 is CASSEAGGGSDTQYF. The DNA for the CDR3 is TGTGCCAGCAGCGAGGCGGGAGGGGGGTCAGATACGCAGTATTTT. The full variable domain, completed using reference TRBV2 and TRBJ2-3, is EPEVTQTPSHQVTQMGQEVILRCVPISNHLYFYWYRQILGQKVEFLVSFYNNEISEKSEIFDDQFSVERPDGSNFTLKIRSTKLEDSAMYFCASSEAGGGSDTQYFGPGTRLTVL.

The V and J genes are TRBV25-1 and TRBJ2-4; D unclear. V lost 0 bases and J lost 10, with 10 bases in between. The CDR3 is made up of 13 amino acids. In germline, CDR1 is MGHDK, CDR2 SYGVNS. The CDR3 DNA reads TGTGCCAGCAGTGAATACTCCTCCAGGATTCAGTACTTC. Its translation: CASSEYSSRIQYF.

J is TRBJ1-2 and V is TRBV29-1; D call uncertain. The CDR3 has 13 amino acids. Germline-derived CDR1 and CDR2 are SQVTM and ANQGSEA. V gave up 7 bases and J gave up 4 bases, with 16 bases separating them. The CDR3 here is CSALWGVFYGYTF. CDR3 DNA sequence: TGCAGCGCCCTATGGGGAGTCTTCTATGGCTACACCTTC.

This clone was detected only once. This chain connects TRBV29-1 to TRBJ2-3, with TRBD2 matching 9 bases. The CDR3 contains 14 residues. Germline trimming cut 6 bases from V and 7 bases from J; bases unmatched to any gene: 11. The germline V gene has CDR1 SQVTM and CDR2 ANQGSEA. The CDR3 loop is CSVDIAGDGHTQYF. For the CDR3, the DNA is TGCAGCGTGGATATAGCGGGAGACGGGCATACGCAGTATTTT.

The V gene is TRBV27, the J gene TRBJ1-1; D call uncertain. The V gene's germline CDR1 is MNHEY and CDR2 SMNVEV (reference sequence). Trimming stripped 0 bases from V and 4 bases from J, with 6 bases between. There are 13 residues in the CDR3. Here the CDR3 reads CASSLSRSTEAFF. The CDR3 nucleotides read TGTGCCAGCAGTTTATCCAGGAGCACTGAAGCTTTCTTT.

This chain uses TRBV19 with TRBJ1-5; D unresolved. CDR3 size: 14 residues. V was trimmed by 3 bases and J by 0 bases, leaving 6 bases between them. Germline CDR1 reads LNHDA; CDR2 reads SQIVND (reference sequence). Here the CDR3 DNA reads TGTGCCAGTAGTATTGGGCTTAGCAATCAGCCCCAGCATTTT. Residues: CASSIGLSNQPQHF.

V usage is TRBV9 and J usage is TRBJ2-2, with D possibly matching TRBD2 (5 bases). V was clipped by 2 bases and J by 3 bases, with 14 bases between them. The CDR3 is 16 amino acids. Germline CDR1 and CDR2: SGDLS and YYNGEE. The CDR3 protein is CASSVQTGSHTGELFF. CDR3 nucleotides: TGTGCCAGCAGCGTTCAAACGGGGTCTCACACCGGGGAGCTGTTTTTT.

CDR3 region: CASSSSTGAQPQHF. The CDR3 DNA follows: TGTGCCAGCAGCTCGTCGACAGGGGCTCAGCCCCAGCATTTT. The chain is built from TRBV7-9 and TRBJ1-5; 8 positions agree with TRBD1. The CDR3 loop spans 14 amino acids. V was clipped by 4 bases and J by 6 bases; unmatched bases: 5. Per germline, CDR1 SEHNR and CDR2 FQNEAQ (reference sequence).

As DNA, the CDR3 is TGTGCCAGCAGCAAGACTAGCGGGAACTACGAGCAGTACTTC. It is translated as CASSKTSGNYEQYF. The chain has TRBV9 and TRBJ2-7; 11 nucleotides line up with TRBD2. The V and J ends lost 4 bases and 3 bases, in that order; junction bases with no gene match: 3. CDR1 and CDR2 (germline): SGDLS, YYNGEE. The CDR3 sequence is 14 residues long. The variable domain in full, completed from reference TRBV9 and TRBJ2-7, reads DSGVTQTPKHLITATGQRVTLRCSPRSGDLSVYWYQQSLDQGLQFLIQYYNGEERAKGNILERFSAQQFPDLHSELNLSSLELGDSALYFCASSKTSGNYEQYFGPGTRLTVT.